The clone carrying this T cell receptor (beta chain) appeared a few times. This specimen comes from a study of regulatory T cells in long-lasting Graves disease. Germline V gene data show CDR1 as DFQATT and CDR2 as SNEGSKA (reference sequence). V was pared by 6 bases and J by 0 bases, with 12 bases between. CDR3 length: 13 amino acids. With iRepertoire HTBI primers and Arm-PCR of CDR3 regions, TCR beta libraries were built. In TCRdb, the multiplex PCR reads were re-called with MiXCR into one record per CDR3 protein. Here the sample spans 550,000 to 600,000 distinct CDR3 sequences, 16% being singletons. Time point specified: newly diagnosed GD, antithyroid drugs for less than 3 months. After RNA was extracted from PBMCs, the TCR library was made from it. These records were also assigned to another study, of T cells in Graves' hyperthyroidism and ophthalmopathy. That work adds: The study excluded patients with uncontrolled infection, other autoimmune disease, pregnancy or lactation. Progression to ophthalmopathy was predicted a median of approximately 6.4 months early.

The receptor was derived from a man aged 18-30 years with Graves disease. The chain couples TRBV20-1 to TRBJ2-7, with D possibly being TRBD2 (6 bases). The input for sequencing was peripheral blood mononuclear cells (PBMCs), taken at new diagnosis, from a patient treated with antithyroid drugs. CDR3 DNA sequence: TGCAGTGCCGGGGGTCCAAGCTCCTACGAGCAGTACTTC. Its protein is CSAGGPSSYEQYF.